This T cell receptor beta chain was sequenced during a study of shared clonotypes between healthy human individuals. Study-wide findings and caveats: Approximately 4.6% of naive CD4 clonotypes were common to a handful of donors. Limited genetic and exposure-history diversity came from having few donors.

Here immunoSEQ multiplex PCR was the method, and the copy in TCRdb shows in-frame clones only, minus some. The sample contains about a million clones, approximately 80% of which appear only once. As for this clone: As yet, its antigen is unknown.

J was trimmed by 5 bases and V by 4 bases; bases with no gene match: 7. The CDR3 is 15 amino acids. Germline lookup yields CDR1 GTSNPN and CDR2 SVGIG (reference sequence). Sequencing was done on a sample of memory CD4+ T cells from PBMCs. Noted subset: CD45RA-negative fraction. The V call is TRBV30, the J call TRBJ2-3; TRBD2 matches 12 bases. This sequence was found in a man between 18 and 35 years old in good health. Some clones in this sample may be carry-over from other donors' samples. CDR3 sequence reads: CAWTLLAGGGDTQYF. DNA for the CDR3: TGTGCCTGGACCCTACTAGCGGGAGGAGGAGATACGCAGTATTTT.